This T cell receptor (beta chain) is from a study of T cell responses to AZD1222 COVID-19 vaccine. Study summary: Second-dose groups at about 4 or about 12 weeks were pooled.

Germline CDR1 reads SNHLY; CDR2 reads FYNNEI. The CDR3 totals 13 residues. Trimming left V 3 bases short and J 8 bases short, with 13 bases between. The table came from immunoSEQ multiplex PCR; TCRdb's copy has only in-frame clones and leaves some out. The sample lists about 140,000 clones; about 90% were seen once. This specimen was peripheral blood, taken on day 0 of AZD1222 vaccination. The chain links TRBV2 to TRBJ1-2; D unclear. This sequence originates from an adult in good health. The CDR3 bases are TGTGCCAGCAGTGACTACAGCTATTCCGGCTACACCTTC. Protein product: CASSDYSYSGYTF.